These 30 T cell receptor beta chains were all obtained from the same sample, sequenced in a study of T cell repertoires in cytomegalovirus infection (dated 2019 in TCRdb). The sample's treatment or condition label, in plain terms: in vitro stimulation with specific CMV peptide epitopes to enrich CMV-specific T cells. Sequenced using an Illumina HiSeq 1500. TCRdb trimmed the raw reads at Q25, called clones with MiXCR and kept productive beta chains. Identical CDR3 protein sequences are pooled into one entry, listed with their most common genes and DNA. The sample data list hundreds of thousands of distinct CDR3 sequences, and under 40% of these were observed just once. The top ten clones comprise roughly 13% of the sample. Their specific antigens are unknown. The source material was cultured CD8+ T cells from PBMCs, sampled from culture after CMV antigen stimulation. The receptor set was obtained from a human donor in good health (CMV status not recorded). Some clones in this sample may be carry-over from other donors' samples.

The gene calls are TRBV4-1 and TRBJ1-6; no firm D call. Germline CDR1 MGHRA, CDR2 YSYEKL. Trimming cost V 2 bases and J 0 bases, with 8 bases left between them. The CDR3 is 16 residues long. CDR3 nucleotide sequence: TGCGCCAGCAGCCAAACAGAGAGCTCCTATAATTCACCCCTCCACTTT. Amino acid sequence: CASSQTESSYNSPLHF.

The chain carries TRBV7-9 and TRBJ2-4, with no clear D. The V end lost 1 base, the J end lost 0 bases, and 7 bases lay between the germline ends. The V gene's germline CDR1 is SEHNR and CDR2 FQNEAQ (reference sequence). This CDR3 contains 15 residues. CDR3 coding DNA: TGTGCCAGCAGCTTAGTGGACCCAGCCAAAAACATTCAGTACTTC. Encoded protein: CASSLVDPAKNIQYF. Complete variable domain (other parts from reference TRBV7-9 and TRBJ2-4): DTGVSQNPRHKITKRGQNVTFRCDPISEHNRLYWYRQTLGQGPEFLTYFQNEAQLEKSRLLSDRFSAERPKGSFSTLEIQRTEQGDSAMYLCASSLVDPAKNIQYFGAGTRLSVL.

The rearrangement joins TRBV5-5 to TRBJ1-5; D gene ambiguous. The CDR3 length is 17 residues. The germline V and J ends were trimmed by 0 bases and 2 bases, with 15 bases remaining between them. Germline CDR1 and CDR2: SGHKS and YYEKEE (reference sequence). The CDR3 is CASSLGSTPGGNQPQHF. The DNA of the CDR3 is TGTGCCAGCAGCTTGGGTAGCACACCGGGTGGCAATCAGCCCCAGCATTTT.

The chain recombines TRBV12-3 or TRBV12-4 with TRBJ1-1; D possibly corresponds to TRBD1 (6 bases). V lost 3 bases to trimming and J lost 0 bases, with 11 bases between them. The CDR3 runs 15 residues. CDR3 in amino acids: CASSFQGRVNTEAFF. CDR3 sequence (DNA): TGTGCCAGCAGTTTCCAGGGGAGGGTGAACACTGAAGCTTTCTTT.

In DNA, the CDR3 is TGTGCCAGCAGCCTAGGACGGCTTGATAATGAAAAACTGTTTTTT. This sequence encodes CASSLGRLDNEKLFF. The chain couples TRBV4-2 to TRBJ1-4; D gene ambiguous. The CDR3 has 15 amino acids. Trimming left V 4 bases short and J 4 bases short, with 13 bases between. Germline V gene lookup returns CDR1 LGHNA and CDR2 YNFKEQ.

The gene calls are TRBV23-1 and TRBJ2-2; possible D gene TRBD1, 6 bases. TRBV23-1 is sorted into the ORF group, with uncertain function. With 4 bases removed from V and 6 bases from J, the gap between germline ends came to 15 bases. This CDR3 contains 15 residues. The DNA of the CDR3 is TGCGCCAGCAGTCGAAAATCAGGGGAACCCGGGGAGCTGTTTTTT. It encodes CASSRKSGEPGELFF.

The rearrangement joins TRBV7-6 to TRBJ2-2, with 9 positions matching TRBD1. Germline lookup yields CDR1 SGHVS and CDR2 FNYEAQ. V lost 6 bases and J lost 6; bases outside the gene matches: 8. The CDR3 contains 15 residues. The CDR3 here is CASRGTGMVAGELFF. Written as DNA, the CDR3 is TGTGCCAGCAGGGGGACAGGGATGGTCGCCGGGGAGCTGTTTTTT. The full variable domain, in which reference TRBV7-6 and TRBJ2-2 provide the parts outside the CDR3, is GAGVSQSPRYKVTKRGQDVALRCDPISGHVSLYWYRQALGQGPEFLTYFNYEAQQDKSGLPNDRFSAERPEGSISTLTIQRTEQRDSAMYRCASRGTGMVAGELFFGEGSRLTVL.

The gene calls are TRBV4-3 and TRBJ2-2, with D maybe TRBD2 (6 bases). Germline V gene data show CDR1 as LGHNA and CDR2 as YSLEER. The CDR3 consists of 15 residues. Trimming removed 1 base from V and 7 bases from J, with 13 bases in between. CDR3 DNA: TGCGCCAGCAGCCAAGCTGCGGGGTCGGGCGGGGAGCTGTTTTTT. It is translated as CASSQAAGSGGELFF.

This clonotype showed up many times. The chain recombines TRBV7-9 with TRBJ2-1; D could derive from TRBD1 or TRBD2 (5 bases each). The CDR3 spans 15 residues. V was trimmed by 10 bases and J by 1 base, leaving 17 bases between them. CDR1 and CDR2 (germline): SEHNR, FQNEAQ (reference sequence). As DNA, the CDR3 is TGTGCCACCGCAGGTCGGGGCATATCCTACAATGAGCAGTTCTTC. Encoded protein: CATAGRGISYNEQFF.

This clonotype came up a few times. The chain is built from TRBV7-9 and TRBJ2-6; D may be TRBD2 (6 bases). The CDR3 sequence is 16 residues long. Germline V gives CDR1 SEHNR, CDR2 FQNEAQ (reference sequence). Trimming left V 5 bases short and J 2 bases short, with 13 bases between. As DNA, the CDR3 is TGTGCCAGCAGCCCCCCGGAGGGCCCTGGGGCCAACGTCCTGACTTTC. Amino acid sequence: CASSPPEGPGANVLTF. Using reference TRBV7-9 and TRBJ2-6 for the parts outside the CDR3, the full variable domain is DTGVSQNPRHKITKRGQNVTFRCDPISEHNRLYWYRQTLGQGPEFLTYFQNEAQLEKSRLLSDRFSAERPKGSFSTLEIQRTEQGDSAMYLCASSPPEGPGANVLTFGAGSRLTVL.

V is TRBV7-9 and J is TRBJ1-1; possibly TRBD1 for D (6 bases). Trimming took off 5 bases at V and 6 bases at J, with 19 bases between the two ends. The germline CDR1 and CDR2 sequences are SEHNR and FQNEAQ (reference sequence). The CDR3 sequence is 15 residues long. CDR3 DNA: TGTGCCAGCAGCCGTCCGGGGGGGCGCGTGGCTGAAGCTTTCTTT. Translated, it gives CASSRPGGRVAEAFF.

Many counts were recorded for this clonotype. The CDR3 spells CASSQRSGNGYTF. The CDR3 nucleotides read TGCGCCAGCAGCCAGCGATCAGGGAATGGCTACACCTTC. The J gene is TRBJ1-2, the V gene TRBV4-1; tentatively, D is TRBD1 (5 bases). CDR3 length equals 13 residues. Germline CDR1 is MGHRA and CDR2 is YSYEKL. Trimming took 3 bases from V and 6 from J, leaving 11 bases between them.

This clonotype was counted between two and nine times. The CDR3 loop is CASSGPGDTEAFF. CDR3 in DNA: TGTGCCAGCAGCGGGCCCGGGGACACTGAAGCTTTCTTT. The genes are TRBV7-9 and TRBJ1-1, with D hard to call. Germline values: CDR1 SEHNR, CDR2 FQNEAQ (reference sequence). The V gene lost 5 bases and the J gene lost 3 bases, with 10 bases spanning the gap. This CDR3 is 13 amino acids long.

Points on this clonotype: A read error may explain this, as a much larger clone is one base away. The chain carries TRBV7-2 and TRBJ1-1; the D gene is possibly TRBD1 (6 bases). CDR3 length equals 17 residues. V shed 5 bases and J shed 0 bases, with 19 bases lying between them. The germline CDR1 and CDR2 sequences are SGHTA and FQGNSA. The CDR3 region has the DNA TGTGCCAGCAGCACCGGACAGACACTAATCATGAACACTGAAGCTTTCTTT. This codes for CASSTGQTLIMNTEAFF.

This rearrangement joins TRBV3-1 to TRBJ1-6; D unresolved. CDR1 is LGHDT, CDR2 YNNKEL, per germline (reference sequence). The germline V and J ends were trimmed by 0 bases and 0 bases, with 15 bases remaining between them. The CDR3 is made up of 19 amino acids. The DNA of the CDR3 is TGTGCCAGCAGCCAAGATCGGCTATTGGGGAGCTCCTATAATTCACCCCTCCACTTT. Protein sequence: CASSQDRLLGSSYNSPLHF.

This clonotype occurred many times. V and J are TRBV7-6 and TRBJ1-6; 7 bases fit TRBD1. The CDR3 contains 14 residues. V dropped 4 bases and J dropped 6; count of bases not matched to a gene: 3. Germline V gene data show CDR1 as SGHVS and CDR2 as FNYEAQ. The CDR3 region is CASSSGQLNSPLHF. CDR3 in DNA: TGTGCCAGCAGCTCGGGACAGCTTAATTCACCCCTCCACTTT. The full variable domain, with the rest looked up from reference TRBV7-6 and TRBJ1-6, is GAGVSQSPRYKVTKRGQDVALRCDPISGHVSLYWYRQALGQGPEFLTYFNYEAQQDKSGLPNDRFSAERPEGSISTLTIQRTEQRDSAMYRCASSSGQLNSPLHFGNGTRLTVT.

This clonotype was counted between two and nine times. The rearrangement joins TRBV7-6 to TRBJ2-1, with D perhaps TRBD1 (6 bases). V was shortened by 5 bases and J by 8 bases, with 13 bases between the two germline ends. Germline assignment: CDR1 SGHVS and CDR2 FNYEAQ. The CDR3 has 13 amino acids. The CDR3 DNA follows: TGTGCCAGCAGCAAACAGGGTAGGGATGAGCAGTTCTTC. This encodes CASSKQGRDEQFF. Full variable domain (rest looked up from reference TRBV7-6 and TRBJ2-1): GAGVSQSPRYKVTKRGQDVALRCDPISGHVSLYWYRQALGQGPEFLTYFNYEAQQDKSGLPNDRFSAERPEGSISTLTIQRTEQRDSAMYRCASSKQGRDEQFFGPGTRLTVL.

The DNA of the CDR3 is TGCAGCGTCCTAACCGACAGCACCGGGGAGCTGTTTTTT. Residues: CSVLTDSTGELFF. The V call is TRBV29-1, the J call TRBJ2-2; D perhaps matches TRBD1 (5 bases). The CDR3 length is 13 residues. Trimming removed 6 bases at V and 4 bases at J, with 12 bases between. Germline values: CDR1 SQVTM, CDR2 ANQGSEA.

The chain recombines TRBV4-1 with TRBJ1-1; 9 bases align to TRBD1. V was clipped by 5 bases and J by 10 bases; unmatched bases: 5. This CDR3 region has 12 residues. From germline, CDR1 is MGHRA and CDR2 YSYEKL. The CDR3 bases are TGCGCCAGCAGCGGGGACAGGGCCTCAGCTTTCTTT. Translating it yields CASSGDRASAFF.

This clonotype was seen a handful of times. The CDR3 DNA sequence: TGTGCCAGCAGCTGGGAGGCGAACACTGAAGCTTTCTTT. This gives the protein CASSWEANTEAFF. The chain is built from TRBV27 and TRBJ1-1; D is unresolved. The V end lost 6 bases, the J end lost 1 base, and 9 bases lay between the germline ends. Germline-derived CDR1 and CDR2 are MNHEY and SMNVEV (reference sequence). This CDR3 is built from 13 residues.

This clonotype has just a few counts. The chain carries TRBV7-9 and TRBJ2-3; D perhaps matches TRBD1 (5 bases). Germline CDR1 and CDR2: SEHNR and FQNEAQ (reference sequence). The CDR3 covers 14 residues. V lost 5 bases and J lost 2, with 11 bases in between. Written as DNA, the CDR3 is TGTGCCAGCAGCCCCGTGGGGCCCACAGATACGCAGTATTTT. It translates to CASSPVGPTDTQYF.

V and J are TRBV20-1 and TRBJ2-1, with TRBD2 identical over 11 bases. The CDR3 spans 18 residues. CDR1 is DFQATT, CDR2 SNEGSKA, per germline (reference sequence). V lost 2 bases and J lost 8; bases outside the gene matches: 17. The CDR3 protein is CSARSPLAGGPLGYEQFF. The CDR3 DNA follows: TGCAGTGCTAGATCCCCGCTAGCGGGGGGCCCCTTAGGCTATGAGCAGTTCTTC.

Only a few counts were recorded for this clonotype. The DNA for the CDR3 is TGTGCCAGCAGCTTAGGGGATATGGTCATGAACACTGAAGCTTTCTTT. Translation: CASSLGDMVMNTEAFF. This chain uses TRBV7-6 with TRBJ1-1; D is uncertain. Deletions cut 1 base from V and 0 bases from J, with 12 bases between. The germline gives CDR1 SGHVS, CDR2 FNYEAQ. CDR3 size: 16 residues.

CDR3 protein: CASSVLSGSGNTIYF. The CDR3 DNA reads as TGTGCCAGCAGCGTATTATCAGGGTCTGGAAACACCATATATTTT. V and J are TRBV9 and TRBJ1-3; D possibly corresponds to TRBD1 (5 bases). CDR3 length: 15 amino acids. The V end was cut by 1 base, the J end by 1 base, with 9 bases between. Looked up from germline, CDR1 is SGDLS and CDR2 is YYNGEE.

This clonotype has only a few counts. This chain uses TRBV28 with TRBJ1-1; 8 bases fit TRBD1. Germline V gene lookup returns CDR1 MDHEN and CDR2 SYDVKM. Unmatched junction bases numbered 8, after V lost 5 bases and J lost 3 bases. CDR3 length: 15 residues. CDR3 DNA sequence: TGTGCCAGCAGTCCTAGACACAGGGGGGACACTGAAGCTTTCTTT. The encoded protein is CASSPRHRGDTEAFF. Full variable domain (missing parts from reference TRBV28 and TRBJ1-1): DVKVTQSSRYLVKRTGEKVFLECVQDMDHENMFWYRQDPGLGLRLIYFSYDVKMKEKGDIPEGYSVSREKKERFSLILESASTNQTSMYLCASSPRHRGDTEAFFGQGTRLTVV.

V gene TRBV9 combines with J gene TRBJ2-5; TRBD2 agrees at 7 bases. The CDR3 is 15 residues long. V shed 2 bases and J 10 bases; nucleotides not matched to a gene: 14. The V gene's germline CDR1 is SGDLS and CDR2 YYNGEE. CDR3: CASSVYGTLSGDQYF. The DNA for the CDR3 is TGTGCCAGCAGCGTCTACGGGACTCTAAGCGGGGACCAGTACTTC.

The V gene is TRBV12-3 or TRBV12-4, the J gene TRBJ1-4; no reliable D call. Deletions cut 2 bases from V and 4 bases from J, with 11 bases between. The CDR3 sequence is 15 residues long. CDR3 residues: CASSLSIYFNEKLFF. The CDR3 nucleotides read TGTGCCAGCAGTTTATCGATCTATTTTAATGAAAAACTGTTTTTT.

About this clonotype itself: Germline and junction disagree at one end, which may indicate a read error. This chain links TRBV2 with TRBJ2-7, with a weak D call TRBD1 (6 bases). There are 14 residues in the CDR3. The germline gives CDR1 SNHLY, CDR2 FYNNEI. CDR3 nucleotides: TGTGACAGCAGTGTGGGGCAGGGGTCCTACGAGCAGTACTTC. Protein sequence: CDSSVGQGSYEQYF.

This clonotype was counted many times. V usage is TRBV7-8 and J usage is TRBJ1-5; weak D call: TRBD1 (5 bases). This CDR3 comprises 16 residues. Trimming cost V 1 base and J 0 bases, with 10 bases left between them. Per the germline V gene, CDR1 is SGHVS and CDR2 is FQNEAQ. CDR3 loop: CASSLVGGYSNQPQHF. The CDR3, as DNA: TGTGCCAGCAGCTTAGTTGGGGGATATAGCAATCAGCCCCAGCATTTT.

V usage is TRBV5-4 and J usage is TRBJ2-5, with D unclear. The CDR3 covers 14 residues. Germline V CDR1 and CDR2: SGHNT, YYREEE (reference sequence). V was shortened by 3 bases and J by 0 bases, with 9 bases between the two germline ends. The CDR3 loop reads CASSWFGYQETQYF. Here the CDR3 DNA reads TGTGCCAGCAGCTGGTTTGGTTACCAAGAGACCCAGTACTTC.